The T cell receptor (beta chain) described here comes from a study of blood T cells in healthy people across ages. Germline loops: CDR1 SQVTM, CDR2 ANQGSEA. The CDR3 consists of 11 residues. The germline V and J ends were trimmed by 4 bases and 6 bases, with 10 bases remaining between them. A second PCR of about 7 to 12 cycles used a sample-barcoded 5' primer and a J-beta primer mix. MiXCR, applied by TCRdb to the 5' RACE reads, yields one record per CDR3 protein. This table has about 930,000 distinct CDR3 sequences, about 28% appearing once. Separately, the same data were catalogued under a study of T cells of mothers and their children.

The J gene is TRBJ2-7, the V gene TRBV29-1; the D is unclear. The sample was blood. This clonotype originated in a woman aged 40 to 50 in good health. The CDR3 is CSVVKNPEQYF. CDR3 nucleotides: TGCAGCGTTGTCAAGAACCCCGAGCAGTACTTC.